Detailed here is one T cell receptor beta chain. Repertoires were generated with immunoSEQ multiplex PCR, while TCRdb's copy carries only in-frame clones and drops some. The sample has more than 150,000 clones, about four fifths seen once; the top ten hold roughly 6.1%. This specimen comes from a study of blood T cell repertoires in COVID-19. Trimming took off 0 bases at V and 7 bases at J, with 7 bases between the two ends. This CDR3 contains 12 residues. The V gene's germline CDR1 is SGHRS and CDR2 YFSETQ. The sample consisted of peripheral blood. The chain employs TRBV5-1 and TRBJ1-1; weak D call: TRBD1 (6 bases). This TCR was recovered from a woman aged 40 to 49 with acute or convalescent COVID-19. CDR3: CASSLAGDEAFF. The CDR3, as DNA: TGCGCCAGCAGCTTGGCAGGGGATGAAGCTTTCTTT.